The 10 T cell receptor beta chains listed next were all sequenced from one sample in a study of cytomegalovirus exposure and HLA in healthy donors (dated by TCRdb to 2016 to 2017). The library was made by the immunoSEQ multiplex PCR assay. The multiplex PCR relied on a mix of 60 forward primers for TCR Vbeta segments and 13 reverse primers for TCR Jbeta segments. Sourced from immuneACCESS, this table was stored by TCRdb with only in-frame sequences that have V and J called. A share of the clones is absent; for the studies checked, an unresolved V gene accounts for under half, and the remainder has no known explanation. In all, the sample holds about 140,000 clones, and 60% to 85% of those were seen once. In total, the top ten clones hold less than 2% of the sample. The sample taken for sequencing was PBMCs. These receptors all come from a man in his forties in good health and CMV-seronegative.

The chain uses TRBV27 and TRBJ1-1; TRBD1 might be the D (6 bases). Germline V gene sequence: CDR1 MNHEY, CDR2 SMNVEV (reference sequence). This CDR3 is built from 16 residues. V was clipped by 1 base and J by 1 base, with 13 bases between them. CDR3 amino acids: CASSLWAGAPNTEAFF. DNA of the CDR3: TGTGCCAGCAGTTTATGGGCAGGGGCCCCGAACACTGAAGCTTTCTTT.

V usage is TRBV7-6 and J usage is TRBJ2-7; tentatively, D is TRBD2 (6 bases). V lost 3 bases to trimming and J lost 0 bases, with 9 bases between them. In germline, CDR1 is SGHVS, CDR2 FNYEAQ. The length of the CDR3 is 14 residues. DNA of the CDR3: TGTGCCAGCAGCTTGGTCGGGAGCTCCTACGAGCAGTACTTC. It yields the protein CASSLVGSSYEQYF. Filled out from reference TRBV7-6 and TRBJ2-7, the complete variable domain reads GAGVSQSPRYKVTKRGQDVALRCDPISGHVSLYWYRQALGQGPEFLTYFNYEAQQDKSGLPNDRFSAERPEGSISTLTIQRTEQRDSAMYRCASSLVGSSYEQYFGPGTRLTVT.

The CDR3 region is CASSREGGYTEAFF. The CDR3 coding sequence is TGTGCCAGCAGCCGGGAAGGGGGATACACTGAAGCTTTCTTT. The genes are TRBV5-4 and TRBJ1-1; a weak D match, TRBD1 (6 bases). Germline lookup yields CDR1 SGHNT and CDR2 YYREEE (reference sequence). The CDR3 spans 14 residues. V gave up 4 bases and J gave up 3 bases, with 13 bases separating them.

This clone was observed a single time. The gene calls are TRBV27 and TRBJ1-2; D is possibly TRBD1 (5 bases). The CDR3 runs to 13 residues. Trimming shortened V by 7 bases and J by 4 bases, and 13 bases separated the two germline ends. Germline V gene data show CDR1 as MNHEY and CDR2 as SMNVEV (reference sequence). The CDR3 here is CASMKLGLYGYTF. DNA of the CDR3: TGTGCCAGCATGAAACTGGGACTCTATGGCTACACCTTC.

The chain has TRBV6-1 and TRBJ1-2; TRBD1 matches at 10 bases. The V gene's germline CDR1 is MNHNS and CDR2 SASEGT. The CDR3 extends over 15 amino acids. V dropped 6 bases and J dropped 6; count of bases not matched to a gene: 10. The chain's CDR3 is CASRRDRGSLDGYTF. The CDR3 DNA is TGTGCCAGCAGGCGGGACAGGGGTTCTCTTGATGGCTACACCTTC.

This chain connects TRBV19 to TRBJ2-7; D is perhaps TRBD1 (5 bases). V was pared by 5 bases and J by 1 base, with 27 bases between. The CDR3 runs 19 residues. CDR1 LNHDA and CDR2 SQIVND come from the germline V gene (reference sequence). CDR3 in DNA: TGTGCCAGTAGTCCACAGGCCAGAAAAGACAGTTTATCGTCCTACGAGCAGTACTTC. Protein sequence: CASSPQARKDSLSSYEQYF. The entire variable domain, with the rest obtained from reference TRBV19 and TRBJ2-7, is as follows: DGGITQSPKYLFRKEGQNVTLSCEQNLNHDAMYWYRQDPGQGLRLIYYSQIVNDFQKGDIAEGYSVSREKKESFPLTVTSAQKNPTAFYLCASSPQARKDSLSSYEQYFGPGTRLTVT.

The chain joins TRBV5-4 to TRBJ2-5; 7 bases are shared with TRBD1. Germline CDR1 SGHNT, CDR2 YYREEE (reference sequence). The J segment lost 1 base and the V segment lost 4 bases, leaving 7 bases of the junction unmatched. This CDR3 is 15 amino acids long. CDR3: CASSTRTGLQETQYF. The DNA for the CDR3 is TGTGCCAGCAGCACGCGGACAGGCCTCCAAGAGACCCAGTACTTC.

This clone was counted a few times. V and J are TRBV18 and TRBJ2-7; 8 bases line up with TRBD2. Germline assignment: CDR1 KGHSH and CDR2 LQKENI. The junction had 7 bases not matched to a gene; V was cut back by 3 bases and J by 3 bases. The CDR3 is made up of 15 amino acids. The CDR3 here is CASSPSGARIYEQYF. The CDR3 nucleotides read TGTGCCAGCTCACCTAGCGGGGCCCGAATCTACGAGCAGTACTTC.

The chain employs TRBV29-1 and TRBJ2-3; TRBD2 is a possible D gene (5 bases). Germline V gene data show CDR1 as SQVTM and CDR2 as ANQGSEA. CDR3 length equals 12 residues. The V gene lost 5 bases and the J gene lost 6 bases, with 12 bases spanning the gap. CDR3 sequence (DNA): TGCAGCGTTAAGACTGGGGAGGATACGCAGTATTTT. Protein: CSVKTGEDTQYF.

This rearrangement joins TRBV4-1 to TRBJ2-7; 8 bases match TRBD1. The CDR3 contains 15 residues. Trimming removed 2 bases from V and 0 bases from J; junction bases left unmatched: 3. Germline CDR1 and CDR2: MGHRA and YSYEKL. CDR3 nucleotide sequence: TGCGCCAGCAGCCAAAGACAGGGGACCTCCTACGAGCAGTACTTC. It encodes CASSQRQGTSYEQYF.